Below, 3 T cell receptor beta chains from the same sample are listed, as sequenced in a study of T cells in Graves' hyperthyroidism and ophthalmopathy. RNA transcripts were the template for amplifying TCR beta CDR3 regions. HTBI primers were the set used in a first-round RT-PCR of the TCR CDR3. TCRdb called the multiplex PCR reads again in MiXCR, with one record for every CDR3 protein. The profile shows 550,000 to 650,000 distinct CDR3 sequences, around 15% of them singletons. The specimen was blood. These receptors were obtained from a woman in her thirties or forties with Graves' hyperthyroidism.

The table lists this clonotype with many counts. The J gene is TRBJ2-3, the V gene TRBV28; D unresolved. Trimming stripped 6 bases from V and 8 bases from J, with 18 bases between. The germline CDR1 and CDR2 sequences are MDHEN and SYDVKM. This CDR3 has 14 residues. The CDR3 sequence is CASRLPSRSGTQYF. CDR3 in DNA: TGTGCCAGCAGGCTACCTTCCAGATCGGGTACGCAGTATTTT.

This clonotype was recorded many times. The V gene is TRBV11-2, the J gene TRBJ2-1; 7 nucleotides line up with TRBD1. The CDR3 runs to 17 residues. Germline assignment: CDR1 SGHAT and CDR2 FQNNGV. V dropped 1 base and J dropped 12; count of bases not matched to a gene: 18. DNA for the CDR3: TGTGCCAGCAGCTTAGTTTTCGCGACAGGGCCTTTGCCCGTGCAGTTCTTC. Translation: CASSLVFATGPLPVQFF.

This clonotype was seen at least ten times. This chain links TRBV5-1 with TRBJ2-7; the match to TRBD2 covers 8 bases. This CDR3 has 13 amino acids. Germline V gene data show CDR1 as SGHRS and CDR2 as YFSETQ. J gave up 4 bases and V 0 bases, and 0 bases lay outside the gene matches. DNA of the CDR3: TGCGCCAGCAGCTTGGTAGCGGGATACGAGCAGTACTTC. Translation: CASSLVAGYEQYF.